The present T cell receptor beta chain was sequenced within a study of STAT3 mutations in large granular lymphocyte leukemia. This table comes from immunoSEQ multiplex PCR, and its TCRdb copy is limited to in-frame clones, with some not included. Of fewer than 2,000 clones detected, approximately 86% appear once; the ten largest clones hold about 15%. General study results and limits: After therapy, 6 of 18 patients switched clonotypes, all new clones STAT3 wild type. In T-cell large granular lymphocyte leukemia, about half of patients showed multiple immunodominant subclonotypes.

With V trimmed by 3 bases and J by 3 bases, 6 bases remained unmatched. Germline CDR1 is SGHRS and CDR2 is YFSETQ. The CDR3 totals 16 residues. As for this clone: Antigen unknown.

The clonotype originates from a woman in her thirties or forties with T-cell large granular lymphocyte leukemia. Some clones in this sample may be carry-over from other donors' samples. The specimen sequenced was peripheral blood mononuclear cells. This rearrangement joins TRBV5-1 to TRBJ2-5; 12 bases are a match to TRBD2. The chain's CDR3 is CASSWGTSGSKETQYF. For the CDR3, the DNA is TGCGCCAGCAGCTGGGGGACTAGCGGGTCAAAAGAGACCCAGTACTTC.